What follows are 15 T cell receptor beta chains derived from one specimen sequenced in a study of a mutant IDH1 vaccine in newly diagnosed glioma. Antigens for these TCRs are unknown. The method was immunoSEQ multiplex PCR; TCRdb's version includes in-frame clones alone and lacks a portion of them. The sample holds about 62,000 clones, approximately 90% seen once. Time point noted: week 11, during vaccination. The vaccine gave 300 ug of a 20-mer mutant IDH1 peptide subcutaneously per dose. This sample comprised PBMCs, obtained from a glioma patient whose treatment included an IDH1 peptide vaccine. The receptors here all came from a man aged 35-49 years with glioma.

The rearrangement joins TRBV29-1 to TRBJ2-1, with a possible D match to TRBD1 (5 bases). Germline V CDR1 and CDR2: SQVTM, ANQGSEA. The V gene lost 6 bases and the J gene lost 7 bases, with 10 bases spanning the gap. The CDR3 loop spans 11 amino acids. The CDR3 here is CSVGRVNEQFF. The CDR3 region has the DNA TGCAGCGTCGGCAGGGTTAATGAGCAGTTCTTC.

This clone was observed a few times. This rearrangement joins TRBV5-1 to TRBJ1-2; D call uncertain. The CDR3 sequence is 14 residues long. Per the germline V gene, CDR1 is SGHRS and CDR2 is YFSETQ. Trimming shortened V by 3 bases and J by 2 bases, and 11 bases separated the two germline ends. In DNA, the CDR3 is TGCGCCAGCAGCTACTTTGAGGGAAACTATGGCTACACCTTC. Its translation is CASSYFEGNYGYTF.

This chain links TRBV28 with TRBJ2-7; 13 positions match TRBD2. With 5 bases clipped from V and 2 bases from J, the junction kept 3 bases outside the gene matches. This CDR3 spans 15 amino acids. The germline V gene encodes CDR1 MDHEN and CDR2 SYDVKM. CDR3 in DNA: TGTGCCAGCAGTCCAGGACTAGCGGGAGCCTACGAGCAGTACTTC. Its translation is CASSPGLAGAYEQYF.

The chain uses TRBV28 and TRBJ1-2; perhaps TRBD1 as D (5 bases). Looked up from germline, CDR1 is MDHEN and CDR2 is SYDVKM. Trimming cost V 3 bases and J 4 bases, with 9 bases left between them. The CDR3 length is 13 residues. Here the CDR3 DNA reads TGTGCCAGCAGTTTTAACGGGGCCTATGGCTACACCTTC. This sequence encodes CASSFNGAYGYTF.

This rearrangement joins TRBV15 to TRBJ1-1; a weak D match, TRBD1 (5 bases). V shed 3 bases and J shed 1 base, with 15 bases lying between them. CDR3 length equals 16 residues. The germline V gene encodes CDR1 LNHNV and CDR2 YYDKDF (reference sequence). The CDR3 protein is CATSRSGGRRNTEAFF. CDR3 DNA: TGTGCCACCAGCAGGTCGGGGGGTCGAAGGAACACTGAAGCTTTCTTT.

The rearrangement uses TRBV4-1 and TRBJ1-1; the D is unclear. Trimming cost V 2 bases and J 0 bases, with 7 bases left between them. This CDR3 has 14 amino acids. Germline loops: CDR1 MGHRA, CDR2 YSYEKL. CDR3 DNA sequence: TGCGCCAGCAGCCAATTTGGGATGAACACTGAAGCTTTCTTT. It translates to CASSQFGMNTEAFF.

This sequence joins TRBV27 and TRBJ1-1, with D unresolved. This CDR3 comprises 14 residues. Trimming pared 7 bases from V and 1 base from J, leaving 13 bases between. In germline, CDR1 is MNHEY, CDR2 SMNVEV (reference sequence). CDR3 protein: CASIPRHENTEAFF. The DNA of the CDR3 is TGTGCCAGCATCCCCCGGCACGAGAACACTGAAGCTTTCTTT.

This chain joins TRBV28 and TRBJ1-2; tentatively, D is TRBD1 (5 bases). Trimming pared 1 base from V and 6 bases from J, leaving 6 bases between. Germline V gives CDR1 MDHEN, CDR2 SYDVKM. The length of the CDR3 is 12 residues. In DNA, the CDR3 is TGTGCCAGCAGTTTATTAGGGGATGGCTACACCTTC. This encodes CASSLLGDGYTF.

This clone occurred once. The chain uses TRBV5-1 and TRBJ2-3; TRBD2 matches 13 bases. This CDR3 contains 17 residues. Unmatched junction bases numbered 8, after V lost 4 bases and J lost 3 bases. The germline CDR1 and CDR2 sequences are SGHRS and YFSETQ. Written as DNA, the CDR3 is TGCGCCAGCAGCCTAGGGACTAGCGGGGTTCAGACAGATACGCAGTATTTT. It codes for CASSLGTSGVQTDTQYF.

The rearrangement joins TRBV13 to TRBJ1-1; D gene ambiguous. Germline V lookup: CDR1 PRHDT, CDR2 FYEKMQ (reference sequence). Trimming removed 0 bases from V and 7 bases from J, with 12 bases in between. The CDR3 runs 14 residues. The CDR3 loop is CASSLGLGRVEAFF. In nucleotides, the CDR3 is TGTGCCAGCAGCTTAGGCCTTGGCCGGGTTGAAGCTTTCTTT.

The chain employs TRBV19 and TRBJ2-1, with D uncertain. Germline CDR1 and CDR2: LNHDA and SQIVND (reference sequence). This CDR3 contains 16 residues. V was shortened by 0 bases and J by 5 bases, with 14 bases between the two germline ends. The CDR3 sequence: CASSIDRGLRHNEQFF. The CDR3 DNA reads TGTGCCAGTAGTATAGATCGCGGCTTACGACACAATGAGCAGTTCTTC. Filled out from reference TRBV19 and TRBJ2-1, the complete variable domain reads DGGITQSPKYLFRKEGQNVTLSCEQNLNHDAMYWYRQDPGQGLRLIYYSQIVNDFQKGDIAEGYSVSREKKESFPLTVTSAQKNPTAFYLCASSIDRGLRHNEQFFGPGTRLTVL.

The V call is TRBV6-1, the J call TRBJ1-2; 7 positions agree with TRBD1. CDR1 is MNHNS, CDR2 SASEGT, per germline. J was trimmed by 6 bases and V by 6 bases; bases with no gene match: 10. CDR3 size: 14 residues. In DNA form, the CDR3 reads TGTGCCAGCAGACGACAGGGAATTGGGCATGGCTACACCTTC. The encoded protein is CASRRQGIGHGYTF.

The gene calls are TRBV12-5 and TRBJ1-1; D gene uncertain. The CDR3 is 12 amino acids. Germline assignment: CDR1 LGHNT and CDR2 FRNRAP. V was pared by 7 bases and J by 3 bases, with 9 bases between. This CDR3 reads CASAPADTEAFF. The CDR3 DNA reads TGTGCTAGTGCGCCGGCGGACACTGAAGCTTTCTTT.

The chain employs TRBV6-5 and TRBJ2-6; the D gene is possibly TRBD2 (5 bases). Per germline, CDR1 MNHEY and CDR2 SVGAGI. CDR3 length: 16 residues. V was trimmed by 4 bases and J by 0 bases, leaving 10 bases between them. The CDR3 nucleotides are TGTGCCAGCAGTTTGGAGGCGGGCTCTGGGGCCAACGTCCTGACTTTC. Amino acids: CASSLEAGSGANVLTF.

The DNA for the CDR3 is TGTGCCAGCAGCAGGACAGGGTCAACGCAGTATTTT. Translating gives CASSRTGSTQYF. This chain links TRBV7-2 with TRBJ2-3; 8 bases align to TRBD1. Germline CDR1 reads SGHTA; CDR2 reads FQGNSA. V shed 5 bases, J shed 9 bases, and the junction held 4 bases outside the gene matches. CDR3 length: 12 amino acids. Full variable domain (outside the CDR3, taken from reference TRBV7-2 and TRBJ2-3): GAGVSQSPSNKVTEKGKDVELRCDPISGHTALYWYRQSLGQGLEFLIYFQGNSAPDKSGLPSDRFSAERTGGSVSTLTIQRTQQEDSAVYLCASSRTGSTQYFGPGTRLTVL.